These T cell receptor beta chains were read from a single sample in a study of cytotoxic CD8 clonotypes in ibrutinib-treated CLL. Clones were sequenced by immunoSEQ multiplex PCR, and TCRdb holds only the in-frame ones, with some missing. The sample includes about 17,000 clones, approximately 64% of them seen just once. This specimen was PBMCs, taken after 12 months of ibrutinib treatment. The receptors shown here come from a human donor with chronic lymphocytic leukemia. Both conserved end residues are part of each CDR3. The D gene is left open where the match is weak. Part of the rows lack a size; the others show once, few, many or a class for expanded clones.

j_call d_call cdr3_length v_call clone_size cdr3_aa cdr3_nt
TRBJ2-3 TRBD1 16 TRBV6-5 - CASSYSTGGVGDTQYF TGTGCCAGCAGTTACTCGACAGGGGGAGTGGGAGATACGCAGTATTTT
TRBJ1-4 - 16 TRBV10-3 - CAIRGEGGKTNEKLFF TGTGCCATCAGAGGCGAGGGGGGGAAAACTAATGAAAAACTGTTTTTT
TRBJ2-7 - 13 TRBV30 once CAWSVGRDYEQYF TGTGCCTGGAGTGTAGGTCGGGACTACGAGCAGTACTTC
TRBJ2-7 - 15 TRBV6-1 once CASSEAWGSSYEQYF TGTGCCAGCAGTGAAGCCTGGGGCAGTTCCTACGAGCAGTACTTC
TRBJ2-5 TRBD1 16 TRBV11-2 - CASSPGVAGGRETQYF TGTGCCAGCAGCCCCGGGGTTGCAGGGGGTAGGGAGACCCAGTACTTC
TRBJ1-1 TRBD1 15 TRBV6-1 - CASSERAGGNTEAFF TGTGCCAGCAGTGAACGTGCAGGGGGGAACACTGAAGCTTTCTTT
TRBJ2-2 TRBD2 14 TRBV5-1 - CASSLGGRGGELFF TGCGCCAGCAGCTTGGGCGGGAGAGGAGGGGAGCTGTTTTTT
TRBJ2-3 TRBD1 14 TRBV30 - CAWSRGQGADTQYF TGTGCCTGGAGTCGTGGACAGGGGGCAGATACGCAGTATTTT
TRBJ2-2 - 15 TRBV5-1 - CASSLEGTRAGELFF TGCGCCAGCAGCTTGGAAGGGACGAGGGCCGGGGAGCTGTTTTTT
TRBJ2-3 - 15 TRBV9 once CASSVQGVRGDTQYF TGTGCCAGCAGCGTACAGGGGGTGCGGGGAGATACGCAGTATTTT
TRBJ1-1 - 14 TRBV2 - CASSPTHINTEAFF TGTGCCAGCAGCCCCACGCATATAAACACTGAAGCTTTCTTT
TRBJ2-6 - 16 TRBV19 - CASTRQVSSGANVLTF TGTGCCAGTACCCGGCAGGTTAGCTCTGGGGCCAACGTCCTGACTTTC
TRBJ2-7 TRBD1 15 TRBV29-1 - CSVEPGQGAPYEQYF TGCAGCGTTGAACCGGGACAGGGGGCCCCCTACGAGCAGTACTTC
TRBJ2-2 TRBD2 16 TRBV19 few CASSIEAGANTGELFF TGTGCCAGTAGTATAGAAGCGGGGGCCAACACCGGGGAGCTGTTTTTT
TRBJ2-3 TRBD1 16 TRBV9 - CASSATGTGWADTQYF TGTGCCAGCAGCGCCACGGGGACAGGGTGGGCAGATACGCAGTATTTT
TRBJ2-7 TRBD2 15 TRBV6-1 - CASSERLAESYEQYF TGTGCCAGCAGTGAGAGACTAGCGGAGAGCTACGAGCAGTACTTC
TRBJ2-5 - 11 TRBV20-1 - CSANKVETQYF TGCAGTGCTAACAAGGTGGAGACCCAGTACTTC
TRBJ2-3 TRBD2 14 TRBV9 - CASSVAGGPNTQYF TGTGCCAGCAGCGTAGCGGGAGGGCCGAATACGCAGTATTTT
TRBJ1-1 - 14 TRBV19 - CASSMGTGGAEAFF TGTGCCAGTAGTATGGGTACAGGAGGGGCTGAAGCTTTCTTT
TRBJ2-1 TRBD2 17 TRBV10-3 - CAISQGTSGSSYNEQFF TGTGCCATCAGCCAGGGGACTAGCGGTTCCTCCTACAATGAGCAGTTCTTC
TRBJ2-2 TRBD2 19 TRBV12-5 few CASGLGKGLAGGETGELFF TGTGCTAGTGGTTTAGGGAAGGGACTAGCGGGAGGAGAGACCGGGGAGCTGTTTTTT
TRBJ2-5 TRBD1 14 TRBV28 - CASSVPGQLETQYF TGTGCCAGCAGCGTTCCGGGACAGTTAGAGACCCAGTACTTC
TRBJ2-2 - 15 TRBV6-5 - CASRERRRDAGELFF TGTGCCAGCAGGGAACGCCGCCGCGACGCCGGGGAGCTGTTTTTT
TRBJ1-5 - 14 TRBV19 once CASSIEWGNQPQHF TGTGCCAGTAGTATAGAATGGGGCAATCAGCCCCAGCATTTT
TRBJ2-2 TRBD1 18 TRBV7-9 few CASSSLPGQGARAGELFF TGTGCCAGCAGCTCCCTACCGGGACAGGGGGCGCGGGCCGGGGAGCTGTTTTTT
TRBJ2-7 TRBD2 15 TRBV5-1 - CASSLGLAGTDEQYF TGCGCCAGCAGCTTGGGGCTAGCGGGAACGGACGAGCAGTACTTC
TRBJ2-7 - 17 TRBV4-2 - CASSQDVGTSRLYEQYF TGTGCCAGCAGCCAAGATGTGGGGACCTCCAGACTCTACGAGCAGTACTTC
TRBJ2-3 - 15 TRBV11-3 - CASSSGASVTDTQYF TGTGCCAGCAGCTCCGGGGCTAGCGTCACAGATACGCAGTATTTT
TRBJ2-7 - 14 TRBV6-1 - CASSEAQSSYEQYF TGTGCCAGCAGTGAAGCGCAGTCCTCCTACGAGCAGTACTTC
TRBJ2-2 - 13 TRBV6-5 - CASTERGTGELFF TGTGCCAGCACAGAAAGAGGGACCGGGGAGCTGTTTTTT
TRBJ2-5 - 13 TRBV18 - CASSPLEDETQYF TGTGCCAGCTCACCACTTGAGGACGAGACCCAGTACTTC
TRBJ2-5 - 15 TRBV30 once CAWSFDSPRTETQYF TGTGCCTGGAGTTTTGACAGCCCCAGGACAGAGACCCAGTACTTC
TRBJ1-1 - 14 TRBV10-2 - CASRSTGLNTEAFF TGCGCCAGCCGTTCAACAGGTTTGAACACTGAAGCTTTCTTT
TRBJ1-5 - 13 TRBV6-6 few CASRGFSNQPQHF TGTGCCAGCAGGGGCTTCAGCAATCAGCCCCAGCATTTT
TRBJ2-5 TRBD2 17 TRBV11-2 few CASSLMASGRARETQYF TGTGCCAGCAGCTTAATGGCTAGCGGGAGGGCCCGTGAGACCCAGTACTTC
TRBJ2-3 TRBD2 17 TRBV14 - CASSHRLAGGPSDTQYF TGTGCCAGCAGCCACAGACTAGCGGGAGGGCCATCAGATACGCAGTATTTT
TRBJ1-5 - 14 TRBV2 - CASSDRGTHQPQHF TGTGCCAGCAGTGATAGGGGCACTCATCAGCCCCAGCATTTT
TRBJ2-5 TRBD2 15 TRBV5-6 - CASSRISSGRETQYF TGTGCCAGCAGCAGAATCTCTAGCGGGAGGGAGACCCAGTACTTC
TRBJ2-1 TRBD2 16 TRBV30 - CAWSLGGTSGKHEQFF TGTGCCTGGAGCCTGGGCGGGACTAGCGGGAAACATGAGCAGTTCTTC
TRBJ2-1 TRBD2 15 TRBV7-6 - CASTRTSGRRNEQFF TGTGCCAGCACCCGGACTAGCGGGAGGAGGAATGAGCAGTTCTTC
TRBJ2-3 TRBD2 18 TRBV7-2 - CASSLEGSGRAGTDTQYF TGTGCCAGCAGCTTAGAAGGTAGCGGGAGGGCGGGCACAGATACGCAGTATTTT
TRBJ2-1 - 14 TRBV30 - CAWTGQSSYNEQFF TGTGCCTGGACGGGCCAGAGCTCCTACAATGAGCAGTTCTTC
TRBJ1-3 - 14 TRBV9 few CASSAQSSGNTIYF TGTGCCAGCAGCGCACAGAGCTCTGGAAACACCATATATTTT
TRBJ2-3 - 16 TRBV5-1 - CATSDGRNPSTDTQYF TGCGCGACATCTGACGGCAGGAACCCTAGCACAGATACGCAGTATTTT
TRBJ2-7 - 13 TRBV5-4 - CASSFVGSYEQYF TGTGCCAGCAGCTTTGTGGGCAGCTACGAGCAGTACTTC
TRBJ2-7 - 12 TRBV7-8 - CASSREAYEQYF TGTGCCAGCAGCCGAGAAGCCTACGAGCAGTACTTC
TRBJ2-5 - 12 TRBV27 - CASSLWPETQYF TGTGCCAGCAGTTTATGGCCAGAGACCCAGTACTTC
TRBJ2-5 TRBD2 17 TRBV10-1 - CASSDAGTSGRKETQYF TGCGCCAGCAGTGATGCCGGGACTAGCGGGAGAAAGGAGACCCAGTACTTC
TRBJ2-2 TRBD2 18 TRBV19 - CASSMAGSGAFNTGELFF TGTGCCAGTAGTATGGCGGGGAGCGGGGCTTTCAACACCGGGGAGCTGTTTTTT
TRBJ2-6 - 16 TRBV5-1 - CASSALGPSGANVLTF TGCGCCAGCAGCGCCCTAGGTCCCTCTGGGGCCAACGTCCTGACTTTC
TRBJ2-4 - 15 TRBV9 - CASSVDRDGKNIQYF TGTGCCAGCAGCGTAGACCGGGACGGAAAAAACATTCAGTACTTC